This is a list of T cell receptor beta chains from one sample in a study of response to subunit inactivated influenza vaccine. One entry per CDR3 protein results from TCRdb running MiXCR on the RT-PCR reads. The data contain fewer than 600,000 distinct CDR3 sequences, approximately 7.8% of them singletons. This specimen was PBMCs from blood, taken around 25 months after vaccination. The receptors stem from a man in his fifties or sixties who received an inactivated influenza vaccine. Each CDR3 is given with its conserved first and last residue. Each record gives: D gene, J gene, V gene, clone size, CDR3 protein, CDR3 DNA. D genes are given only for firm matches. The listing skips clone size in some rows; elsewhere it reads once, few, many or a size class.

D gene: TRBD1
J gene: TRBJ2-7
V gene: TRBV4-3
clone size: many
CDR3 protein: CASSQDRQGAYEQYF
CDR3 DNA: TGCGCCAGCAGCCAAGATAGACAGGGGGCTTACGAGCAGTACTTC

D gene: TRBD1
J gene: TRBJ2-1
V gene: TRBV7-3
clone size: -
CDR3 protein: CASSSNRGQGSQFF
CDR3 DNA: TGTGCCAGCAGCTCGAACAGAGGACAGGGGTCGCAGTTCTTC

D gene: -
J gene: TRBJ1-2
V gene: TRBV29-1
clone size: many
CDR3 protein: CSLPQEPSSYGYTF
CDR3 DNA: TGCAGCCTTCCGCAAGAGCCCTCTAGCTATGGCTACACCTTC

D gene: -
J gene: TRBJ2-3
V gene: TRBV9
clone size: few
CDR3 protein: CASSPRFFGGITDTQYF
CDR3 DNA: TGTGCCAGCAGCCCCCGCTTTTTCGGGGGAATCACAGATACGCAGTATTTT

D gene: -
J gene: TRBJ2-3
V gene: TRBV7-2
clone size: few
CDR3 protein: CASSRDRYTQYF
CDR3 DNA: TGTGCCAGCAGCCGAGATCGGTATACGCAGTATTTT

D gene: -
J gene: TRBJ2-2
V gene: TRBV12-3/TRBV12-4
clone size: many
CDR3 protein: CASSLTGAGELFF
CDR3 DNA: TGTGCCAGCAGCTTAACGGGGGCCGGGGAGCTGTTTTTT

D gene: TRBD1
J gene: TRBJ2-4
V gene: TRBV29-1
clone size: -
CDR3 protein: CSVQDRAEPLAKNIQYF
CDR3 DNA: TGCAGCGTTCAAGACAGGGCCGAGCCTCTAGCCAAAAACATTCAGTACTTC

D gene: TRBD1
J gene: TRBJ2-7
V gene: TRBV5-1
clone size: few
CDR3 protein: CASSPGTGGHEQYF
CDR3 DNA: TGCGCCAGCAGCCCCGGGACAGGAGGGCACGAGCAGTACTTC

D gene: -
J gene: TRBJ1-3
V gene: TRBV10-3
clone size: few
CDR3 protein: CATQASGNTIYF
CDR3 DNA: TGTGCCACCCAGGCCTCTGGAAACACCATATATTTT

D gene: -
J gene: TRBJ1-1
V gene: TRBV5-1
clone size: few
CDR3 protein: CASSFEGQNTEAFF
CDR3 DNA: TGCGCCAGCAGCTTTGAAGGGCAGAACACTGAAGCTTTCTTT

D gene: -
J gene: TRBJ1-3
V gene: TRBV20-1
clone size: once
CDR3 protein: CSARDDSRSGNTIYF
CDR3 DNA: TGCAGTGCTAGAGATGACAGTCGCTCTGGAAACACCATATATTTT

D gene: -
J gene: TRBJ2-5
V gene: TRBV29-1
clone size: many
CDR3 protein: CSGQTPTNRETQYF
CDR3 DNA: TGCAGCGGCCAGACCCCAACTAATCGGGAGACCCAGTACTTC

D gene: -
J gene: TRBJ1-5
V gene: TRBV27
clone size: few
CDR3 protein: CATRSRGNSNQPQHF
CDR3 DNA: TGTGCCACACGCTCAAGAGGTAATAGCAATCAGCCCCAGCATTTT

D gene: -
J gene: TRBJ1-1
V gene: TRBV20-1
clone size: -
CDR3 protein: CSARDHTEAFF
CDR3 DNA: TGCAGTGCTAGGGATCACACTGAAGCTTTCTTT

D gene: TRBD2
J gene: TRBJ2-1
V gene: TRBV28
clone size: many
CDR3 protein: CASSRTSLPEQFF
CDR3 DNA: TGTGCCAGCAGTCGGACTAGCTTGCCTGAGCAGTTCTTC

D gene: TRBD1
J gene: TRBJ2-1
V gene: TRBV12-3/TRBV12-4
clone size: many
CDR3 protein: CASSPHRGPYNEQFF
CDR3 DNA: TGTGCCAGCAGCCCCCACAGGGGACCCTACAATGAGCAGTTCTTC